These 13 T cell receptor beta chains share one sample of origin, sequenced in a study of blood T cell repertoires in COVID-19. Generated by immunoSEQ multiplex PCR, the TCRdb table keeps only in-frame clones and is missing some. This table holds a few hundred thousand clones, roughly 85% found once. The sequenced sample was PBMCs or T cells enriched from blood (not recorded which). The receptor set was obtained from a man aged 35 to 55 who had recovered from COVID-19.

The genes are TRBV5-4 and TRBJ2-7; D gene uncertain. Germline values: CDR1 SGHNT, CDR2 YYREEE (reference sequence). The CDR3 has 13 amino acids. V was trimmed by 2 bases and J by 1 base, leaving 7 bases between them. In DNA form, the CDR3 reads TGTGCCAGCAGCTTATACAGTTCCTACGAGCAGTACTTC. Protein product: CASSLYSSYEQYF.

A few counts support this clone. The V and J genes are TRBV3-1 (or the pseudogene TRBV3-2) and TRBJ2-7; TRBD2 matches at 8 bases. Germline lookup yields CDR1 LGHDT and CDR2 YNNKEL (reference sequence). The CDR3 has 17 amino acids. V was pared by 5 bases and J by 3 bases, with 15 bases of the junction left unmatched. The CDR3 nucleotides are TGTGCCAGCAGCTCTCTTTTACAACTAGCGGCTCACTACGAGCAGTACTTC. Its translation: CASSSLLQLAAHYEQYF.

The rearrangement uses TRBV23-1 and TRBJ2-7; 8 bases are shared with TRBD2. TRBV23-1 is an ORF for which the function is uncertain. This CDR3 has 14 residues. Unmatched junction bases numbered 2, after V lost 3 bases and J lost 1 base. Written as DNA, the CDR3 is TGCGCCAGCAGTCACCCGGGAGGGTCCTACGAGCAGTACTTC. Protein sequence: CASSHPGGSYEQYF.

This clone came up a few times. The chain links TRBV7-8 to TRBJ1-1; D is ambiguous. V was shortened by 5 bases and J by 8 bases, with 15 bases between the two germline ends. This CDR3 spans 13 amino acids. Germline CDR1 and CDR2: SGHVS and FQNEAQ. The CDR3 sequence: CASSGRSREEAFF. The CDR3, as DNA: TGTGCCAGCAGCGGGCGTTCCAGAGAGGAAGCTTTCTTT.

This rearrangement joins TRBV7-3 to TRBJ2-5, with D perhaps matching TRBD2 (6 bases). CDR1 is SGHTA, CDR2 FQGTGA, per germline. CDR3 length equals 13 residues. Trimming removed 6 bases from V and 2 bases from J, with 10 bases in between. The CDR3 DNA is TGTGCCAGCAGTGCGGGGCAGCAAGAGACCCAGTACTTC. Residues: CASSAGQQETQYF.

V usage is TRBV6-5 and J usage is TRBJ1-2, with 10 bases lining up with TRBD1. Germline V CDR1 and CDR2: MNHEY, SVGAGI. The CDR3 covers 14 residues. V trimming: 6 bases; J trimming: 6 bases; junction bases outside the gene matches: 7. The CDR3 coding sequence is TGTGCCAGCAGCAGAGACAGGGGGCAGGATGGCTACACCTTC. Its protein product is CASSRDRGQDGYTF.

With respect to this clone: Mismatch with germline at one junction end may stem from a read error. The chain employs TRBV11-1 and TRBJ2-7, with a tentative D call TRBD2 (6 bases). The germline CDR1 and CDR2 sequences are SGHAT and FQDESV (reference sequence). The CDR3 has 15 residues. The CDR3 is CASSPTSFTSSEQYF. The CDR3 region has the DNA TGTGCCAGCAGTCCTACTAGCTTTACCTCCTCCGAGCAGTACTTC.

The chain couples TRBV19 to TRBJ2-3; D might be TRBD2 (5 bases). The CDR3 length is 12 residues. Germline CDR1 reads LNHDA; CDR2 reads SQIVND (reference sequence). V was shortened by 8 bases and J by 5 bases, with 11 bases between the two germline ends. CDR3 residues: CASAGGGDTQYF. CDR3 DNA sequence: TGTGCCAGTGCCGGTGGAGGAGATACGCAGTATTTT.

This clone was seen a handful of times. CDR3 sequence: CASSNNYEQYF. The CDR3 nucleotides read TGTGCCAGCAGCAACAATTACGAGCAGTACTTC. The chain is built from TRBV6-5 and TRBJ2-7; D is unresolved. Germline V gene lookup returns CDR1 MNHEY and CDR2 SVGAGI. The V end lost 6 bases, the J end lost 4 bases, and 7 bases lay between the germline ends. The CDR3 is made up of 11 amino acids.

The V gene is TRBV21-1, the J gene TRBJ2-7; TRBD2, the table's D call, lacks a check against the DNA. TRBV21-1 is shown as a pseudogene. The length of the CDR3 is 12 residues. The CDR3 reads CASLLFSDEQYF. The CDR3 DNA reads as TGTGCCAGCCTCTTGTTTAGTGACGAGCAGTACTTC.

The chain combines TRBV11-2 with TRBJ1-2, with unresolved D. CDR1 is SGHAT and CDR2 is FQNNGV in the germline V gene. Trimming shortened V by 5 bases and J by 6 bases, and 13 bases separated the two germline ends. CDR3 length: 13 residues. The DNA of the CDR3 is TGTGCCAGCAGCCCCTCCCCTTTCCATGGCTACACCTTC. Encoded protein: CASSPSPFHGYTF. Drawing the rest from reference TRBV11-2 and TRBJ1-2, the complete variable domain is EAGVAQSPRYKIIEKRQSVAFWCNPISGHATLYWYQQILGQGPKLLIQFQNNGVVDDSQLPKDRFSAERLKGVDSTLKIQPAKLEDSAVYLCASSPSPFHGYTFGSGTRLTVV.

V and J are TRBV10-3 and TRBJ2-1; TRBD2 agrees at 7 bases. With V trimmed by 6 bases and J by 0 bases, 2 bases remained unmatched. CDR3 length: 14 amino acids. In germline, CDR1 is ENHRY, CDR2 SYGVKD. The CDR3 loop is CAIRRGSSYNEQFF. CDR3 nucleotide sequence: TGTGCCATCAGGCGGGGGAGCTCCTACAATGAGCAGTTCTTC.

CDR3 amino acids: CASSPGGINEQFF. The CDR3 region has the DNA TGTGCCAGCAGTCCGGGGGGGATAAATGAGCAGTTCTTC. V gene TRBV7-9 combines with J gene TRBJ2-1; TRBD2 matches at 8 bases. Trimming removed 6 bases from V and 7 bases from J; junction bases left unmatched: 5. CDR1 is SEHNR and CDR2 is FQNEAQ in the germline V gene (reference sequence). This CDR3 has 13 amino acids.